Described below is a single T cell receptor (beta chain) sequence and its context. In germline, CDR1 is MGHRA, CDR2 YSYEKL. The CDR3 sequence is 14 residues long. Trimming stripped 4 bases from V and 2 bases from J, with 11 bases between. These data originate in a study of cytotoxic CD8 clonotypes in ibrutinib-treated CLL. Study-level background: Within the patient group, around 11 were relapsed/refractory and approximately 15 treatment-naive, and around 17 were IGHV unmutated.

Generated by immunoSEQ multiplex PCR, the TCRdb table keeps only in-frame clones and is missing some. In the table there are some 290,000 clones, more than 65% of which are singletons. The specimen comprised PBMCs, sampled before ibrutinib treatment. The sequence came from a human donor with chronic lymphocytic leukemia. The chain carries TRBV4-1 and TRBJ2-5; D possibly corresponds to TRBD2 (6 bases). The CDR3 bases are TGCGCCAGCAGCCTAGCGGCAGAACAAGAGACCCAGTACTTC. It yields the protein CASSLAAEQETQYF.